The source of this T cell receptor (beta chain) is a study of somatic mutations in cytotoxic T cells in rheumatoid arthritis. Sequencing was performed with immunoSEQ multiplex PCR; in TCRdb, only in-frame clones are kept and a portion is missing. The sample contains 6,500 to 7,500 clones, about four fifths of which appear only once. The V and J ends lost 2 bases and 7 bases respectively, with 12 bases between them. The length of the CDR3 is 14 residues. The germline gives CDR1 MNHNY, CDR2 SVGAGI (reference sequence). This chain connects TRBV6-6 to TRBJ1-5; D is possibly TRBD1 (5 bases). This clonotype originated in an adult with rheumatoid arthritis. The specimen sequenced was CD8+ T cells sorted from blood. In DNA form, the CDR3 reads TGTGCCAGCAGTTACGGAGGGACCCAGCAGCCCCAGCATTTT. As protein: CASSYGGTQQPQHF.